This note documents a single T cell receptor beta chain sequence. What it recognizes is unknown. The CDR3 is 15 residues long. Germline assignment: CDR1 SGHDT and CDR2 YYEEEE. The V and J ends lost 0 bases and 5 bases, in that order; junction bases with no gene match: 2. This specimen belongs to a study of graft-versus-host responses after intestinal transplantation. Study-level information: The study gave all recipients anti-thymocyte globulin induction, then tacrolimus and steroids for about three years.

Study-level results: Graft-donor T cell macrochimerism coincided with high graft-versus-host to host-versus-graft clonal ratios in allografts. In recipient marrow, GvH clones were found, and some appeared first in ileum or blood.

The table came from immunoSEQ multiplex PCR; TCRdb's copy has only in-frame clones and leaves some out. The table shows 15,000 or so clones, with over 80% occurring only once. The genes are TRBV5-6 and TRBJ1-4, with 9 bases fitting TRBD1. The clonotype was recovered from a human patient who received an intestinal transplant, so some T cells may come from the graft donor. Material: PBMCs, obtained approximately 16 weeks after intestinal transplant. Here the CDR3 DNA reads TGTGCCAGCAGCTTGGTAGGGACAGGGAATGAAAAACTGTTTTTT. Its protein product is CASSLVGTGNEKLFF. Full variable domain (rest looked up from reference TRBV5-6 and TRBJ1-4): DAGVTQSPTHLIKTRGQQVTLRCSPKSGHDTVSWYQQALGQGPQFIFQYYEEEERQRGNFPDRFSGHQFPNYSSELNVNALLLGDSALYLCASSLVGTGNEKLFFGSGTQLSVL.